The 2 T cell receptor beta chains below come from one sample, sequenced in a study of response to subunit inactivated influenza vaccine. In TCRdb, the RT-PCR reads were re-called with MiXCR into one record per CDR3 protein. This table holds roughly 550,000 distinct CDR3 sequences, roughly 25% found once. The data were also submitted as part of a second study, on T cells expressing NK-cell markers. As that report states: For TCR beta, cDNA was produced by 5'RACE template switching with UMIs.

This specimen consisted of CD4+ T cells sorted from PBMCs, obtained roughly 12 days after vaccination. The receptors originated from a man between 50 and 59 years old who received an inactivated influenza vaccine.

The rearrangement links TRBV5-1 to TRBJ2-3; TRBD2 aligns across 12 bases. Looked up from germline, CDR1 is SGHRS and CDR2 is YFSETQ. Trimming took 6 bases from V and 2 from J; bases not matched to a gene: 4. The CDR3 loop spans 15 amino acids. The CDR3 bases are TGCGCCAGCAACAGACTAGCGGGGGCCACAGATACGCAGTATTTT. Its translation is CASNRLAGATDTQYF.

The rearrangement joins TRBV7-2 to TRBJ1-5; maybe TRBD1 (6 bases). This CDR3 comprises 14 residues. The germline gives CDR1 SGHTA, CDR2 FQGNSA. V lost 2 bases and J 4 bases, leaving 9 bases between the germline ends. CDR3 residues: CASSLRGENQPQHF. CDR3 sequence (DNA): TGTGCCAGCAGCTTAAGGGGGGAGAATCAGCCCCAGCATTTT. Drawing the rest from reference TRBV7-2 and TRBJ1-5, the complete variable domain is GAGVSQSPSNKVTEKGKDVELRCDPISGHTALYWYRQSLGQGLEFLIYFQGNSAPDKSGLPSDRFSAERTGGSVSTLTIQRTQQEDSAVYLCASSLRGENQPQHFGDGTRLSIL.